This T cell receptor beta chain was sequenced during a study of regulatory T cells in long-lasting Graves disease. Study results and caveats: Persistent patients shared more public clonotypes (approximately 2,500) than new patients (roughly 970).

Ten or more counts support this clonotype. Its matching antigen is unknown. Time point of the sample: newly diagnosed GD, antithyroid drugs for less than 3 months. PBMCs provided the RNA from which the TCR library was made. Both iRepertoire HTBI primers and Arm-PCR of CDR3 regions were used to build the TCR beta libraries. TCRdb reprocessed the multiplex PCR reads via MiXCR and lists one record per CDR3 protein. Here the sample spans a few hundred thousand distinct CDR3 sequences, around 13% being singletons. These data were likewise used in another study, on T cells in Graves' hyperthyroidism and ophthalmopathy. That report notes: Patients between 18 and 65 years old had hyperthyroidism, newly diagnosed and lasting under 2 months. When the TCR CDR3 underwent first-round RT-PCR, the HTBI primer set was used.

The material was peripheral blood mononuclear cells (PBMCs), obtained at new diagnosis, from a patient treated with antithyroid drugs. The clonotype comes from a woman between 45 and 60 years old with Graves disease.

CDR3 protein: CAISDTRQAGNQPQHF. The DNA of the CDR3 is TGTGCCATCAGTGACACCAGACAGGCTGGCAATCAGCCCCAGCATTTT. The gene calls are TRBV10-3 and TRBJ1-5, with a weak D call TRBD1 (6 bases). V dropped 3 bases and J dropped 2 bases, with 14 bases sitting between them. Per germline, CDR1 ENHRY and CDR2 SYGVKD. There are 16 residues in the CDR3.